This T cell receptor beta chain was recorded in a study of CD8 T cells in ankylosing spondylitis. Overall study results and limits: A motif of under ten highly homologous TCR beta variants was seen as apparently characteristic of ankylosing spondylitis blood.

This clonotype appeared a few times. Its target is unknown. With molecular barcodes, quantitative 5'-RACE was used to make the TCR beta libraries. In TCRdb, the 5' RACE reads were re-called with MiXCR into one record per CDR3 protein. The sample includes 400,000 or so distinct CDR3 sequences, around 26% seen only once; the top ten take 0.89%. V lost 1 base to trimming and J lost 1 base, with 5 bases between them. The CDR3 spans 14 residues. Germline assignment: CDR1 LNHNV and CDR2 YYDKDF (reference sequence). The sample consisted of blood, either unsorted or a sorted T cell fraction (not recorded which). The chain combines TRBV15 with TRBJ1-5; D not certain. This TCR was sampled from a male donor with ankylosing spondylitis. This CDR3 is CATSRAVSNQPQHF. CDR3 coding DNA: TGTGCCACCAGCAGAGCGGTGAGCAATCAGCCCCAGCATTTT.